This TCR beta chain was captured in a study of blood T cell repertoires in COVID-19. This CDR3 comprises 16 residues. Trimming pared 0 bases from V and 7 bases from J, leaving 16 bases between. Germline-derived CDR1 and CDR2 are LGHNA and YNFKEQ. The repertoire was sequenced with immunoSEQ multiplex PCR; TCRdb's copy has only in-frame clones and lacks some. The table shows some 320,000 clones, with roughly 90% occurring only once. The sample comprised PBMCs or T cells enriched from blood (not recorded which). V usage is TRBV4-2 and J usage is TRBJ2-1; a weak D match, TRBD1 (6 bases). The TCR originated in a man in his sixties who had recovered from COVID-19. The CDR3: CASSQDLRTDLNEQFF. The CDR3 DNA sequence: TGTGCCAGCAGCCAAGATCTTCGGACAGACCTAAATGAGCAGTTCTTC.